Listed here are 22 T cell receptor beta chains from one sample, sequenced in a study of shared clonotypes between healthy human individuals. Generated by immunoSEQ multiplex PCR, the TCRdb table keeps only in-frame clones and is missing some. The repertoire includes some 2.3 million clones, 90% to 95% of them detected once, and 0.35% to 0.5% sits in the top ten. Sequenced sample: naive CD4+ T cells from PBMCs. Specified subset: CD45RA+ positively selected. Every receptor here comes from a man between 18 and 29 years old in good health. Some clones in this sample may be carry-over from other donors' samples.

The chain links TRBV28 to TRBJ2-5; D gene uncertain. Germline assignment: CDR1 MDHEN and CDR2 SYDVKM. The CDR3 is made up of 15 amino acids. V dropped 4 bases and J dropped 1 base, with 13 bases sitting between them. CDR3 DNA: TGTGCCAGCAGTTCGGTATACCGGCTCCAAGAGACCCAGTACTTC. Its translation: CASSSVYRLQETQYF.

This chain joins TRBV4-1 and TRBJ1-5; D is possibly TRBD1 (5 bases). Germline CDR1 MGHRA, CDR2 YSYEKL. V was trimmed by 6 bases and J by 4 bases, leaving 19 bases between them. CDR3 size: 16 residues. CDR3 coding DNA: TGCGCCAGCAGTCTGGGACCTGGACCGTCTAATCAGCCCCAGCATTTT. This codes for CASSLGPGPSNQPQHF.

The V gene is TRBV10-1, the J gene TRBJ1-5, with TRBD1 identical over 8 bases. CDR3 length: 15 residues. V lost 4 bases, J lost 6 bases, and 8 bases stayed unmatched. CDR1 and CDR2 from the germline V gene are WNHNN and SYGVQD (reference sequence). CDR3 sequence (DNA): TGCGCCAGCAGTGTACGGGACAGGTGGTTTCAGCCCCAGCATTTT. Amino acids: CASSVRDRWFQPQHF.

The chain recombines TRBV18 with TRBJ2-7, with unresolved D. The CDR3 extends over 16 amino acids. CDR1 and CDR2 from the germline V gene are KGHSH and LQKENI. V was clipped by 2 bases and J by 0 bases, with 14 bases between them. The CDR3 spells CASSPEVFRSSYEQYF. As DNA, the CDR3 is TGTGCCAGCTCACCAGAAGTCTTCCGGAGCTCCTACGAGCAGTACTTC. Filled out from reference TRBV18 and TRBJ2-7, the complete variable domain reads NAGVMQNPRHLVRRRGQEARLRCSPMKGHSHVYWYRQLPEEGLKFMVYLQKENIIDESGMPKERFSAEFPKEGPSILRIQQVVRGDSAAYFCASSPEVFRSSYEQYFGPGTRLTVT.

This clone was seen just once. The chain couples TRBV4-3 to TRBJ2-1, with 9 positions matching TRBD2. Germline values: CDR1 LGHNA, CDR2 YSLEER. After removal of 2 bases from V and 7 bases from J, the junction contained 6 bases not matched to a gene. The CDR3 is 15 residues long. Here the CDR3 reads CASSQLAGDQNEQFF. CDR3 coding DNA: TGCGCCAGCAGCCAATTAGCGGGAGATCAGAATGAGCAGTTCTTC.

The rearrangement joins TRBV27 to TRBJ2-4; D uncertain. Germline loops: CDR1 MNHEY, CDR2 SMNVEV (reference sequence). CDR3 size: 17 residues. Trimming stripped 4 bases from V and 3 bases from J, with 19 bases between. CDR3 DNA: TGTGCCAGCAGTTCGATTTTTCGGCAGGCTCACAAAAACATTCAGTACTTC. Its translation: CASSSIFRQAHKNIQYF.

This clone was observed a few times. This chain connects TRBV30 to TRBJ1-1; tentatively, D is TRBD1 (5 bases). The CDR3 spans 14 residues. The germline V gene has CDR1 GTSNPN and CDR2 SVGIG (reference sequence). Trimming cost V 0 bases and J 11 bases, with 19 bases left between them. CDR3: CAWSVLQAGRKAFF. The CDR3 DNA sequence: TGTGCCTGGAGTGTACTGCAGGCAGGGCGGAAGGCTTTCTTT. Together with reference TRBV30 and TRBJ1-1, the CDR3 gives the full variable domain: SQTIHQWPATLVQPVGSPLSLECTVEGTSNPNLYWYRQAAGRGLQLLFYSVGIGQISSEVPQNLSASRPQDRQFILSSKKLLLSDSGFYLCAWSVLQAGRKAFFGQGTRLTVV.

As regards this clone: This CDR3 is also generated by other DNA sequences in the sample. The chain joins TRBV7-9 to TRBJ2-7, with 15 bases matching TRBD2. The CDR3 has 15 amino acids. The V gene's germline CDR1 is SEHNR and CDR2 FQNEAQ (reference sequence). The J segment lost 4 bases and the V segment lost 5 bases, leaving 3 bases of the junction unmatched. CDR3 bases: TGTGCCAGCAGCCTCGGGACTAGCGGGAGGTACGAGCAGTACTTC. Its protein is CASSLGTSGRYEQYF.

V gene TRBV15 combines with J gene TRBJ2-3; 10 bases agree with TRBD2. The V gene's germline CDR1 is LNHNV and CDR2 YYDKDF (reference sequence). The CDR3 covers 17 residues. J was trimmed by 5 bases and V by 0 bases; bases with no gene match: 8. For the CDR3, the DNA is TGTGCCACCAGCAGAGATAGTAGGCTAGCGGGAGAAGATACGCAGTATTTT. Its translation: CATSRDSRLAGEDTQYF. Full variable domain (outside the CDR3, taken from reference TRBV15 and TRBJ2-3): DAMVIQNPRYQVTQFGKPVTLSCSQTLNHNVMYWYQQKSSQAPKLLFHYYDKDFNNEADTPDNFQSRRPNTSFCFLDIRSPGLGDTAMYLCATSRDSRLAGEDTQYFGPGTRLTVL.

As to this clone: The same CDR3 also results from other DNA sequences found in this sample. The chain is built from TRBV6-6 and TRBJ2-7; 8 bases line up with TRBD1. Germline assignment: CDR1 MNHNY and CDR2 SVGAGI (reference sequence). V gave up 2 bases and J gave up 3 bases; unmatched junction bases: 3. The CDR3 contains 14 residues. CDR3 nucleotide sequence: TGTGCCAGCAGTTACGGGACAGGCAACTACGAGCAGTACTTC. Residues: CASSYGTGNYEQYF.

This clone was found once. This chain connects TRBV4-3 to TRBJ2-7, with unresolved D. The CDR3 has 16 residues. V was cut by 3 bases and J by 2 bases, with 17 bases left in between. Germline CDR1 LGHNA, CDR2 YSLEER. CDR3 DNA: TGCGCCAGCAGCCAGAGAGCCCACAGCGACACCTACGAGCAGTACTTC. It is translated as CASSQRAHSDTYEQYF.

The chain uses TRBV6-4 and TRBJ2-1; 7 nucleotides match TRBD2. Germline V gene lookup returns CDR1 MRHNA and CDR2 SNTAGT. The CDR3 is 15 amino acids. Trimming at V came to 9 bases and at J to 0 bases, leaving 8 bases not matched to a gene. The CDR3 here is CASSQGTNSYNEQFF. As DNA, the CDR3 is TGTGCCAGTAGCCAAGGGACTAACTCCTACAATGAGCAGTTCTTC.

The chain couples TRBV7-8 to TRBJ2-1, with D unclear. Germline CDR1 is SGHVS and CDR2 is FQNEAQ. V lost 11 bases to trimming and J lost 5 bases, with 25 bases between them. The CDR3 is 16 amino acids. CDR3 sequence reads: CAVTALVSFSHNEQFF. CDR3 sequence (DNA): TGTGCCGTAACAGCGCTGGTCAGCTTTTCCCACAATGAGCAGTTCTTC. The full variable domain, with the rest looked up from reference TRBV7-8 and TRBJ2-1, is GAGVSQSPRYKVAKRGQDVALRCDPISGHVSLFWYQQALGQGPEFLTYFQNEAQLDKSGLPSDRFFAERPEGSVSTLKIQRTQQEDSAVYLCAVTALVSFSHNEQFFGPGTRLTVL.

This chain links TRBV7-8 with TRBJ2-7, with unresolved D. CDR3 length equals 14 residues. V gave up 0 bases and J gave up 6 bases, with 12 bases separating them. In germline, CDR1 is SGHVS, CDR2 FQNEAQ. CDR3 region: CASSLAPRSGEQYF. The DNA of the CDR3 is TGTGCCAGCAGCTTAGCGCCCAGGTCTGGCGAGCAGTACTTC.

This chain joins TRBV12-5 and TRBJ2-5; 8 nucleotides line up with TRBD1. The trim removed 5 bases at V and 7 bases at J, leaving 6 bases unmatched. The germline gives CDR1 LGHNT, CDR2 FRNRAP. The CDR3 length is 13 residues. CDR3 in amino acids: CASGPGGVGTQYF. In DNA, the CDR3 is TGTGCTAGTGGTCCAGGGGGCGTCGGGACCCAGTACTTC. The full variable domain, its missing parts supplied by reference TRBV12-5 and TRBJ2-5, is DARVTQTPRHKVTEMGQEVTMRCQPILGHNTVFWYRQTMMQGLELLAYFRNRAPLDDSGMPKDRFSAEMPDATLATLKIQPSEPRDSAVYFCASGPGGVGTQYFGPGTRLLVL.

Of note for this clone: At one end the junction does not follow the germline gene, possibly because of a read error. V usage is TRBV9 and J usage is TRBJ2-2, with 7 nucleotides matching TRBD1. Germline assignment: CDR1 SGDLS and CDR2 YYNGEE. The CDR3 contains 13 residues. The CDR3 reads CVSRDRVAGELFF. CDR3 sequence (DNA): TGTGTCAGCAGAGACAGGGTTGCAGGGGAGCTGTTTTTT.

The chain combines TRBV28 with TRBJ2-7; tentatively, D is TRBD2 (6 bases). This CDR3 is 14 amino acids long. Germline CDR1 MDHEN, CDR2 SYDVKM. Trimming left V 10 bases short and J 1 base short, with 17 bases between. For the CDR3, the DNA is TGTGCCACACACGGGTCTAGCGTATCCTACGAGCAGTACTTC. Encoded protein: CATHGSSVSYEQYF.

J is TRBJ1-3 and V is TRBV28; tentative D call: TRBD1 (5 bases). Germline-derived CDR1 and CDR2 are MDHEN and SYDVKM. V was cut by 6 bases and J by 4 bases, with 16 bases left in between. The CDR3 covers 15 residues. In DNA form, the CDR3 reads TGTGCCAGCAGCACGGTCGGGGCAGCCGGAAACACCATATATTTT. Protein: CASSTVGAAGNTIYF. Full variable domain (missing parts from reference TRBV28 and TRBJ1-3): DVKVTQSSRYLVKRTGEKVFLECVQDMDHENMFWYRQDPGLGLRLIYFSYDVKMKEKGDIPEGYSVSREKKERFSLILESASTNQTSMYLCASSTVGAAGNTIYFGEGSWLTVV.

This chain links TRBV5-1 with TRBJ1-2; 9 bases map to TRBD1. This CDR3 region has 15 residues. Trimming removed 0 bases from V and 6 bases from J; junction bases left unmatched: 6. Germline CDR1 reads SGHRS; CDR2 reads YFSETQ. This CDR3 is CASSLARGDRDGYTF. Written as DNA, the CDR3 is TGCGCCAGCAGCTTGGCCCGTGGGGACAGGGATGGCTACACCTTC. Supplemented by reference TRBV5-1 and TRBJ1-2, the full variable domain reads KAGVTQTPRYLIKTRGQQVTLSCSPISGHRSVSWYQQTPGQGLQFLFEYFSETQRNKGNFPGRFSGRQFSNSRSEMNVSTLELGDSALYLCASSLARGDRDGYTFGSGTRLTVV.

V and J are TRBV18 and TRBJ2-1, with TRBD2 matching over 15 bases. Trimming at V came to 1 base and at J to 7 bases, leaving 14 bases not matched to a gene. The CDR3 contains 20 residues. Germline lookup yields CDR1 KGHSH and CDR2 LQKENI. The CDR3 reads CASSPLELRWGLAGGNEQFF. CDR3 coding DNA: TGTGCCAGCTCACCACTGGAACTTCGCTGGGGACTAGCGGGAGGAAATGAGCAGTTCTTC.

The chain combines TRBV5-1 with TRBJ2-7; D could derive from TRBD1 or TRBD2 (5 bases each). V dropped 1 base and J dropped 3 bases, with 11 bases sitting between them. Germline V gene data show CDR1 as SGHRS and CDR2 as YFSETQ. The CDR3 is 14 residues long. For the CDR3, the DNA is TGCGCCAGCAGCTTGTCCGGGACCCACTACGAGCAGTACTTC. This sequence encodes CASSLSGTHYEQYF.

This chain uses TRBV10-3 with TRBJ2-1, with 7 bases aligning to TRBD2. The germline CDR1 and CDR2 sequences are ENHRY and SYGVKD. Unmatched junction bases numbered 9, after V lost 4 bases and J lost 0 bases. The CDR3 contains 17 residues. The CDR3 DNA reads TGTGCCATCAGTGGTAACCGCGGGAGTTCCTCCTACAATGAGCAGTTCTTC. Encoded protein: CAISGNRGSSSYNEQFF.